This T cell receptor (beta chain) was identified during a study of cytotoxic CD8 clonotypes in ibrutinib-treated CLL. The repertoire was sequenced with immunoSEQ multiplex PCR; TCRdb's copy has only in-frame clones and lacks some. Among some 15,000 clones, roughly 67% were seen once, and the ten largest hold 40%. This clone was seen a handful of times. V lost 7 bases and J 0 bases, leaving 9 bases between the germline ends. This CDR3 region has 12 residues. Germline V CDR1 and CDR2: SQVTM, ANQGSEA. The receptor's source is a human donor with chronic lymphocytic leukemia. This material consisted of PBMCs, taken before ibrutinib treatment. This chain joins TRBV29-1 and TRBJ1-2; D gene uncertain. The CDR3 spells CSAALSNYGYTF. In DNA, the CDR3 is TGCAGCGCCGCCCTTTCTAACTATGGCTACACCTTC.